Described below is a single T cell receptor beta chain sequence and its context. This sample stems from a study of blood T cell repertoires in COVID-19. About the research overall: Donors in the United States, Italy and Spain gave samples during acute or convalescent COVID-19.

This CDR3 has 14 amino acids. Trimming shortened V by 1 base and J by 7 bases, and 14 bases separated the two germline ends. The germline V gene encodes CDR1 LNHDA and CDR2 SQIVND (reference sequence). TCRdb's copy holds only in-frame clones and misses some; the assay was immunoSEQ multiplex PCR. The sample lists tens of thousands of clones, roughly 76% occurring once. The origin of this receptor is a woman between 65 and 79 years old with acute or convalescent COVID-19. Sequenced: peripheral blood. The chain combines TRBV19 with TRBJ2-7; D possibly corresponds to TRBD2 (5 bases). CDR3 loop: CASSIVALPGEQYF. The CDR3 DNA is TGTGCCAGTAGTATAGTTGCACTACCGGGGGAGCAGTACTTC.